This T cell receptor (beta chain) was found in a study of T cell repertoires in cytomegalovirus infection. TCRdb passed the reads through MiXCR, listing each CDR3 protein once. The sample has about 570,000 distinct CDR3 sequences, 40% seen once; the top ten hold around 48%. Trimming took 6 bases from V and 2 from J; bases not matched to a gene: 7. The CDR3 contains 15 residues. Comments on this clonotype: Its antigen remains unknown.

The specimen comprised cultured PBMCs, sampled from culture after CMV antigen stimulation. The clonotype comes from a human donor in good health (CMV status not recorded). Some clones in this sample may be carry-over from other donors' samples. This chain uses TRBV12-3 or TRBV12-4 with TRBJ2-7, with 10 bases identical to TRBD1. The DNA for the CDR3 is TGTGCCAGCAGCCGACTAGGACAGGGGGCCTACGAGCAGTACTTC. Its translation is CASSRLGQGAYEQYF.